These 5 T cell receptor beta chains were all obtained from the same sample, sequenced in a study of T-cell reconstitution after alpha-beta-depleted transplantation in children. Unique molecular identifiers were used to barcode this TCRbeta library. TCRdb passed the PCR reads through MiXCR, listing each CDR3 protein once. The sample consists of 300,000 to 400,000 distinct CDR3 sequences, about 14% of them appearing once. The sequencing used PBMCs, collected from the stem cell graft. These TCRs come from a human donor who donated a stem cell graft to a child with Fanconi anemia.

The rearrangement links TRBV20-1 to TRBJ2-5; TRBD1 matches at 8 bases. In germline, CDR1 is DFQATT, CDR2 SNEGSKA (reference sequence). With 5 bases clipped from V and 5 bases from J, the junction kept 13 bases outside the gene matches. The CDR3 length is 15 residues. In DNA, the CDR3 is TGCAGTGCTTCTCCCGCGCAGGGGGCCATTGAGACCCAGTACTTC. Translated, it gives CSASPAQGAIETQYF.

In this sample, this clonotype turned up a few times. V gene TRBV5-1 combines with J gene TRBJ2-1; TRBD1 agrees at 8 bases. CDR3 length equals 14 residues. The J segment lost 8 bases and the V segment lost 4 bases, leaving 8 bases of the junction unmatched. Germline CDR1 reads SGHRS; CDR2 reads YFSETQ. Here the CDR3 reads CASSGGTGADEQFF. In DNA, the CDR3 is TGCGCCAGCAGCGGGGGGACAGGAGCGGATGAGCAGTTCTTC.

In its sample, this clonotype was seen many times. The rearrangement links TRBV27 to TRBJ2-1; 11 bases match TRBD1. CDR1 and CDR2 (germline): MNHEY, SMNVEV (reference sequence). Trimming at V came to 6 bases and at J to 5 bases, leaving 6 bases not matched to a gene. The CDR3 runs 15 residues. The CDR3 DNA reads TGTGCCAGCAGGGACAGGGGGCATTTCCACAATGAGCAGTTCTTC. This sequence encodes CASRDRGHFHNEQFF.

This clonotype was detected only a few times. The genes are TRBV9 and TRBJ2-1; D might be TRBD2 (6 bases). Germline V gene sequence: CDR1 SGDLS, CDR2 YYNGEE. The CDR3 is 16 amino acids. With 4 bases removed from V and 0 bases from J, the gap between germline ends came to 14 bases. Here the CDR3 reads CASSFGGGSSYNEQFF. CDR3 in DNA: TGTGCCAGCAGCTTTGGAGGAGGGAGCTCCTACAATGAGCAGTTCTTC.

The sample holds a few counts of this clonotype. J is TRBJ2-6 and V is TRBV12-3 or TRBV12-4; 8 nucleotides align to TRBD1. V gave up 3 bases and J gave up 0 bases; unmatched junction bases: 7. CDR3 length: 18 amino acids. The CDR3 DNA sequence: TGTGCCAGCAGTTTTCCTGGGACAGGAATCTCTGGGGCCAACGTCCTGACTTTC. Amino acid sequence: CASSFPGTGISGANVLTF.